Listed here are 9 T cell receptor beta chains from one sample, sequenced in a study of shared clonotypes between healthy human individuals. The table came from immunoSEQ multiplex PCR; TCRdb's copy has only in-frame clones and leaves some out. The table shows around 1,100,000 clones, with approximately 80% occurring only once. Sequenced input: memory CD4+ T cells from PBMCs. Subset specified: CD45RA-negative fraction. These TCRs come from a man aged 18 to 29 in good health. Some clones in this sample may be carry-over from other donors' samples.

J is TRBJ2-7 and V is TRBV19; maybe TRBD1 (6 bases). Per the germline V gene, CDR1 is LNHDA and CDR2 is SQIVND (reference sequence). The CDR3 totals 14 residues. Trimming shortened V by 4 bases and J by 2 bases, and 12 bases separated the two germline ends. CDR3 sequence reads: CASSTRDTTYEQYF. Written as DNA, the CDR3 is TGTGCCAGTAGTACCCGGGACACAACCTACGAGCAGTACTTC.

V and J are TRBV28 and TRBJ2-7, with D possibly TRBD1 on 5 matching bases. The CDR3 runs to 16 residues. V lost 4 bases to trimming and J lost 3 bases, with 19 bases between them. Germline assignment: CDR1 MDHEN and CDR2 SYDVKM. Written as DNA, the CDR3 is TGTGCCAGCAGTTCCTTACCCGGACAATCCTACTACGAGCAGTACTTC. Translation: CASSSLPGQSYYEQYF.

The gene calls are TRBV28 and TRBJ1-4; D is possibly TRBD1 (6 bases). Trimming stripped 4 bases from V and 11 bases from J, with 17 bases between. Looked up from germline, CDR1 is MDHEN and CDR2 is SYDVKM. There are 14 residues in the CDR3. The CDR3 sequence: CASSSTKQGRKLFF. The CDR3 DNA reads TGTGCCAGCAGTTCGACCAAACAGGGTCGGAAACTGTTTTTT. The whole variable domain, remainder taken from reference TRBV28 and TRBJ1-4, is DVKVTQSSRYLVKRTGEKVFLECVQDMDHENMFWYRQDPGLGLRLIYFSYDVKMKEKGDIPEGYSVSREKKERFSLILESASTNQTSMYLCASSSTKQGRKLFFGSGTQLSVL.

The V and J genes are TRBV4-2 and TRBJ2-7, with TRBD1 matching 11 bases. After removal of 4 bases from V and 4 bases from J, the junction contained 3 bases not matched to a gene. CDR1 and CDR2 from the germline V gene are LGHNA and YNFKEQ. This CDR3 is 14 amino acids long. CDR3 DNA: TGTGCCAGCAGCCTCGGACAGGGGGCTTACGAGCAGTACTTC. This sequence encodes CASSLGQGAYEQYF.

About this clone itself: Other DNA sequences in this sample translate to the same CDR3. The V gene is TRBV5-1, the J gene TRBJ2-3; D gene ambiguous. V lost 4 bases and J lost 0, with 9 bases in between. This CDR3 comprises 14 residues. In germline, CDR1 is SGHRS, CDR2 YFSETQ. The DNA of the CDR3 is TGCGCCAGCAGCCTCGGACGGAGCACAGATACGCAGTATTTT. Translation: CASSLGRSTDTQYF.

This clone was detected once. The rearrangement links TRBV9 to TRBJ2-7, with D possibly TRBD2 on 6 matching bases. Germline assignment: CDR1 SGDLS and CDR2 YYNGEE. This CDR3 comprises 14 residues. Trimming cost V 4 bases and J 5 bases, with 16 bases left between them. The DNA for the CDR3 is TGTGCCAGCAGCCTAGACACCGGAGGGCACGAGCAGTACTTC. Translating gives CASSLDTGGHEQYF. The complete variable domain, with remaining parts taken from reference TRBV9 and TRBJ2-7, reads DSGVTQTPKHLITATGQRVTLRCSPRSGDLSVYWYQQSLDQGLQFLIQYYNGEERAKGNILERFSAQQFPDLHSELNLSSLELGDSALYFCASSLDTGGHEQYFGPGTRLTVT.

The chain joins TRBV7-9 to TRBJ1-2; D remains unclear. Trimming took off 2 bases at V and 9 bases at J, with 10 bases between the two ends. Germline assignment: CDR1 SEHNR and CDR2 FQNEAQ (reference sequence). This CDR3 has 12 residues. The CDR3 DNA reads as TGTGCCAGCAGCTTACCGTCGAGGAGCTACACCTTC. Translating gives CASSLPSRSYTF.

The genes are TRBV10-1 and TRBJ2-7, with 15 bases lining up with TRBD2. The CDR3 sequence is 18 residues long. CDR1 and CDR2 from the germline V gene are WNHNN and SYGVQD (reference sequence). Trimming removed 5 bases from V and 3 bases from J; junction bases left unmatched: 11. The CDR3 coding sequence is TGCGCCAGCAGTCCGGGACGGGGACTAGCGGGAGGCTTCTACGAGCAGTACTTC. Translation: CASSPGRGLAGGFYEQYF.

This clone was recorded only once. CDR3 coding DNA: TGTGCCAGCAGCTACCGGGAGGGGGGAGAGAATGAGCAGTTCTTC. Encoded protein: CASSYREGGENEQFF. This chain uses TRBV7-2 with TRBJ2-1; 8 bases are shared with TRBD2. The CDR3 is 15 amino acids. Looked up from germline, CDR1 is SGHTA and CDR2 is FQGNSA. Germline trimming cut 4 bases from V and 7 bases from J; bases unmatched to any gene: 9.